Listed here are 8 T cell receptor beta chains from one sample, sequenced in a study of control samples from healthy donors and cancer patients. The table came from immunoSEQ multiplex PCR; TCRdb's copy has only in-frame clones and leaves some out. The table lists about 150,000 clones, 85% to 90% of them singletons. Input material: blood. The receptor source for this set is a man aged 18 to 30 in good health.

V and J are TRBV19 and TRBJ1-2; D uncertain. The germline V gene encodes CDR1 LNHDA and CDR2 SQIVND (reference sequence). The V end lost 5 bases, the J end lost 7 bases, and 14 bases lay between the germline ends. CDR3 length equals 13 residues. The chain's CDR3 is CASSQWREGGYTF. DNA for the CDR3: TGTGCCAGTAGTCAATGGAGAGAAGGTGGCTACACCTTC.

This clone was seen just once. The chain recombines TRBV7-3 with TRBJ2-1; D ambiguous. The germline V gene has CDR1 SGHTA and CDR2 FQGTGA. V was clipped by 1 base and J by 8 bases, with 12 bases between them. The CDR3 is 14 amino acids. The CDR3 spells CASSLNGPSDEQFF. CDR3 coding DNA: TGTGCCAGCAGCTTAAATGGGCCTAGTGATGAGCAGTTCTTC.

The V gene is TRBV11-2, the J gene TRBJ2-7; TRBD1 matches 7 bases. The CDR3 covers 14 residues. The junction had 6 bases not matched to a gene; V was cut back by 2 bases and J by 5 bases. Germline CDR1 and CDR2: SGHAT and FQNNGV. The CDR3 DNA reads as TGTGCCAGCAGCTTAACAGGGGTATGGAACGAGCAGTACTTC. Amino acids: CASSLTGVWNEQYF.

The chain couples TRBV19 to TRBJ2-7; 8 bases are a match to TRBD1. CDR1 is LNHDA, CDR2 SQIVND, per germline (reference sequence). With V trimmed by 5 bases and J by 2 bases, 5 bases remained unmatched. This CDR3 comprises 14 residues. The CDR3 DNA reads as TGTGCCAGTAGTGCTGACAGGGGTACCTACGAGCAGTACTTC. It is translated as CASSADRGTYEQYF.

This chain uses TRBV7-9 with TRBJ2-3, with TRBD2 identical over 11 bases. Germline V gene data show CDR1 as SEHNR and CDR2 as FQNEAQ (reference sequence). The J segment lost 2 bases and the V segment lost 4 bases, leaving 2 bases of the junction unmatched. The CDR3 is 15 residues long. The DNA of the CDR3 is TGTGCCAGCAGCTCTAGCGGGGGGATCACAGATACGCAGTATTTT. Its translation is CASSSSGGITDTQYF.

V is TRBV29-1 and J is TRBJ1-2, with a tentative D call TRBD1 (5 bases). V was trimmed by 6 bases and J by 3 bases, leaving 14 bases between them. Per germline, CDR1 SQVTM and CDR2 ANQGSEA. The CDR3 spans 13 residues. CDR3 DNA: TGCAGCGTATCTGGGGCTTTGGACTATGGCTACACCTTC. Encoded protein: CSVSGALDYGYTF.

V is TRBV7-2 and J is TRBJ2-3; no clear D gene. Looked up from germline, CDR1 is SGHTA and CDR2 is FQGNSA. The V end was cut by 0 bases, the J end by 4 bases, with 11 bases between. The CDR3 loop spans 15 amino acids. The CDR3, as DNA: TGTGCCAGCAGCTTAGCTTCCATACTTGCAGATACGCAGTATTTT. The encoded protein is CASSLASILADTQYF.

The chain carries TRBV19 and TRBJ2-7; D is possibly TRBD1 or TRBD2 (6 bases each). CDR3 length: 20 residues. V lost 3 bases and J 3 bases, leaving 30 bases between the germline ends. The germline gives CDR1 LNHDA, CDR2 SQIVND (reference sequence). CDR3 in DNA: TGTGCCAGTAGTATTAAAGGAACAGGGAGGTCTATAGATTTCTACTACGAGCAGTACTTC. Translated, it gives CASSIKGTGRSIDFYYEQYF.